A selection of T cell receptor beta chains follows, all from one sample in a study of Graves' ophthalmopathy and Graves' hyperthyroidism. TCRdb re-called the multiplex PCR reads with MiXCR, one entry per CDR3 protein. Counted here are 500,000 to 800,000 distinct CDR3 sequences, under 50% occurring once; the ten biggest clones make up 3% to 3.5%. Material for sequencing was peripheral blood. These receptors were collected from an adult man with Graves' ophthalmopathy. The CDR3 runs from the conserved cysteine through the conserved F or W. A D gene is named only where the DNA matches it firmly. Clone size, where shown, is once, few, many, or a class for clones that have expanded.

clone size	V gene	D gene	J gene	CDR3 DNA	CDR3 protein
-	TRBV14	-	TRBJ1-1	TGTGCCAGCAGCCAAGTAGACATAGACACTGAAGCTTTCTTT	CASSQVDIDTEAFF
few	TRBV24-1	-	TRBJ1-5	TGTGCCAGCAGTGACCGGGGGCCCCACAATCAGCCCCAGCATTTT	CASSDRGPHNQPQHF
many	TRBV7-2	TRBD2	TRBJ2-2	TGTGCCAGCAGCTTAGCGCGGCTAGCGGGGACCACCGGGGAGCTGTTTTTT	CASSLARLAGTTGELFF
-	TRBV19	-	TRBJ1-4	TGTGCCAGTAGTCGAGCGGCCTTTGAAAAACTGTTTTTT	CASSRAAFEKLFF
many	TRBV20-1	-	TRBJ2-7	TGCAGTGCTAGAGCGGGGTACGAGCAGTACTTC	CSARAGYEQYF
-	TRBV4-1	-	TRBJ2-7	TGCGCCAGCAGCCAAGATGGGGGGAGTTGGGCATACGAGCAGTACTTC	CASSQDGGSWAYEQYF
few	TRBV5-6	TRBD2	TRBJ2-2	TGTGCCAGCAGCCCATGGACTAGCGGTAATTCCGGGGAGCTGTTTTTT	CASSPWTSGNSGELFF
-	TRBV24-1	-	TRBJ1-6	TGTGCCACCAGTCTCGGATTGGGTTCACCCCTCCACTTT	CATSLGLGSPLHF
many	TRBV5-5	-	TRBJ2-7	TGTGCCAGCAGCTTAACCCGGTTCGAGCAGTACTTC	CASSLTRFEQYF
-	TRBV9	TRBD1	TRBJ1-2	TGTGCCAGCAACTCCAGGGGGCATAGTAGTCCATATGGCTACACCTTC	CASNSRGHSSPYGYTF
many	TRBV5-1	-	TRBJ1-2	TGCGCCAGCAGCTTGTCAGGGGAAGGCTACACCTTC	CASSLSGEGYTF
-	TRBV29-1	-	TRBJ1-1	TGCAGCTTAGTACCAGACACTGAAGCTTTCTTT	CSLVPDTEAFF
-	TRBV5-8	-	TRBJ2-7	TGTGCCAGCGCTCGTTTGCAGAACTACGAGCAGTACTTC	CASARLQNYEQYF
many	TRBV6-6	-	TRBJ1-1	TGTGCCAGCAGTTACGGAGGACAATCGAACACTGAAGCTTTCTTT	CASSYGGQSNTEAFF
-	TRBV29-1	-	TRBJ2-7	TGCAGCGGACAGGGGACTATATACGAGCAGTACTTC	CSGQGTIYEQYF
-	TRBV9	-	TRBJ2-2	TGTGCCAGCAGCGTAGTAGGGAGGACAGCGAACACCGGGGAGCTGTTTTTT	CASSVVGRTANTGELFF
-	TRBV15	-	TRBJ1-2	TGTGCCACCAGCAGAGTAACAGGGCTTAGCACCTTC	CATSRVTGLSTF
-	TRBV2	TRBD2	TRBJ2-5	TGTGCCAGCTACGGCGGGGGAAAAGAGACCCAGTACTTC	CASYGGGKETQYF
-	TRBV9	-	TRBJ1-6	TGTGCCAGCAGTAAACTGGGCCGGAATTCACCCCTCCACTTT	CASSKLGRNSPLHF
few	TRBV6-5	TRBD2	TRBJ2-7	TGTGCCAGCAGTTACTCGTTAGGGAGGGCCTACGAGCAGTACTTC	CASSYSLGRAYEQYF
-	TRBV4-1	-	TRBJ2-2	TGCGCCAGCAGCCCAAGGGTTTTGGGAGACACCGGGGAGCTGTTTTTT	CASSPRVLGDTGELFF
-	TRBV20-1	-	TRBJ1-5	TGCAGTGCGAACTCCCATAGCAATCAGCCCCAGCATTTT	CSANSHSNQPQHF
many	TRBV5-4	-	TRBJ1-1	TGTGCCAGCAGCCACCAGGTGGGGGACACTGAAGCTTTCTTT	CASSHQVGDTEAFF
-	TRBV20-1	-	TRBJ2-7	TGCAGTGCTTCCACAGGACGTGGGACCTACGAGCAGTACTTC	CSASTGRGTYEQYF
-	TRBV9	-	TRBJ2-2	TGTGCCAGCCAGCCGGGGGGCAACACCGGGGAGCTGTTTTTT	CASQPGGNTGELFF
many	TRBV6-1	TRBD1	TRBJ1-5	TGTGCCAGCAGTTCTCAGGGGGAACAGCCCCAGCATTTT	CASSSQGEQPQHF
many	TRBV7-9	TRBD1	TRBJ1-4	TGTGCCAGCAGCCGTCGGACAGGGACGGATGAAAAACTGTTTTTT	CASSRRTGTDEKLFF
many	TRBV19	-	TRBJ2-7	TGTGCCAGTAGTTTCGGGTCTAACTACGAGCAGTACTTC	CASSFGSNYEQYF
-	TRBV7-2	-	TRBJ2-7	TGTGCCAGCAGCTTCTACAGGGATAGCTACGAGCAGTACTTC	CASSFYRDSYEQYF
many	TRBV25-1	-	TRBJ1-5	TGTGCCAGCAGTGACGGGAGGGGGCCCCAGCATTTT	CASSDGRGPQHF
few	TRBV4-1	-	TRBJ1-5	TGCGCCAGCAGCCAAGTAGGAAGTCAGCCCCAGCATTTT	CASSQVGSQPQHF
many	TRBV2	TRBD2	TRBJ2-5	TGTGCCAGCATCCCCAGCGGGGGGTTTAAGACCCAGTACTTC	CASIPSGGFKTQYF
-	TRBV7-3	-	TRBJ2-6	TGTGCCAGCAGCTTGGATGGTAACGTCCTGACTTTC	CASSLDGNVLTF
-	TRBV7-9	TRBD2	TRBJ2-7	TGTGCCAGCAGTCCGTCACTAGCGGGATCGAGGTACGAGCAGTACTTC	CASSPSLAGSRYEQYF
few	TRBV6-4	TRBD1	TRBJ1-2	TGTGCCAGCATTATACCCCCCGGGACAGTCTATGGCTACACCTTC	CASIIPPGTVYGYTF
-	TRBV10-3	-	TRBJ2-7	TGTGCCATCAGTGAGTCGGTCCAGCTGGGTAACGAGCAGTACTTC	CAISESVQLGNEQYF
few	TRBV6-5	-	TRBJ1-3	TGTGCCAGCAGTTACGGGTACTCTGGAAACACCATATATTTT	CASSYGYSGNTIYF
-	TRBV7-2	-	TRBJ2-6	TGTGCCAGCAGCTTAGCGGACGGGACTGGGGCCAACGTCCTGACTTTC	CASSLADGTGANVLTF
many	TRBV20-1	TRBD2	TRBJ2-5	TGCAGTGCCAGACTAGCGTACCAAGAGACCCAGTACTTC	CSARLAYQETQYF
many	TRBV10-2	-	TRBJ2-5	TGCGCCAGCACCCCCGGGAGAAAAGAGACCCAGTACTTC	CASTPGRKETQYF
many	TRBV2	-	TRBJ2-2	TGTGCCAGAGGAACGAACACCGGGGAGCTGTTTTTT	CARGTNTGELFF
many	TRBV4-1	-	TRBJ1-2	TGTGCCAGCAGCCAAGGACCAGGGGCGGGCTATGGCTACACCTTC	CASSQGPGAGYGYTF
-	TRBV19	-	TRBJ2-5	TGTGCCAGTACTAAGAGGGGGGGAGAGACCCAGTACTTC	CASTKRGGETQYF
-	TRBV7-9	-	TRBJ1-3	TGTGCCAGCAGCTCGGACAGAAGGGGAAACACCATATATTTT	CASSSDRRGNTIYF
-	TRBV18	TRBD1	TRBJ2-7	TGTGCCAGCTCACCGGGGACAGGCGCAAGCTACGAGCAGTACTTC	CASSPGTGASYEQYF
many	TRBV5-1	TRBD1	TRBJ2-5	TGCGCCAGCAGCATATCGGGACAGCAAGAGACCCAGTACTTC	CASSISGQQETQYF
few	TRBV5-1	-	TRBJ1-1	TGCGCCAGCAGCTTGGCCTTATTCGAGCAGGGGTCGAACACTGAAGCTTTCTTT	CASSLALFEQGSNTEAFF
-	TRBV11-2	-	TRBJ1-2	TGTGCCAGCCTCCCCGGGGATGGGGGGCGTTATGGCTACACCTTC	CASLPGDGGRYGYTF
once	TRBV10-2	TRBD1	TRBJ2-5	TGTGCCAGCAATCCAGGGGGCGCGGGCGAGACCCAGTACTTC	CASNPGGAGETQYF
-	TRBV11-2	-	TRBJ1-4	TGTGCCAGCGGCTTAGATGAAAAACTGCTTTTT	CASGLDEKLLF
once	TRBV25-1	TRBD1	TRBJ2-7	TGCGCCAGCAGCCCCGCGGACAGGGCCTCCTACGAGCAGTACTTC	CASSPADRASYEQYF
many	TRBV7-8	-	TRBJ1-5	TGTGCCAGCAGCTCAGGGGCGGCATATAGCAATCAGCCCCAGCATTTT	CASSSGAAYSNQPQHF
-	TRBV24-1	-	TRBJ2-1	TGTGCCACCAGTGATTTTGAGGAGCACAATGAGCAGTTCTTC	CATSDFEEHNEQFF
once	TRBV20-1	-	TRBJ1-2	TGCAGTGCTCCGGATTCCGGCGGGGGCGGCTACACCTTC	CSAPDSGGGGYTF
few	TRBV10-3	TRBD1	TRBJ1-1	TGTGCCAGCAGTTACCCACGGACAGGGGGAACTGAAGCTTTCTTT	CASSYPRTGGTEAFF
-	TRBV5-1	-	TRBJ1-2	TGTGCCAGCAGCCCGGGGGGTATTGGGGTAAACTATGGCTACACCTTC	CASSPGGIGVNYGYTF
few	TRBV11-2	TRBD2	TRBJ2-5	TGTGCCAGCAGCCCAGAGGTCGGGGGGGAGACCCAGTACTTC	CASSPEVGGETQYF
many	TRBV5-4	TRBD2	TRBJ2-5	TGTGCCAGCAGAGATGGGGGCGGGAGGAGGGAAGAGACCCAGTACTTC	CASRDGGGRREETQYF
-	TRBV24-1	-	TRBJ2-2	TGTGCCAGCAGCGTAGGAGGACGCTTACCCACCGGGGAGCTGTTTTTT	CASSVGGRLPTGELFF